This T cell receptor (beta chain) was obtained from a study of OX40 agonist ivuxolimab in advanced cancers. Study at large: In this cohort, patients received ivuxolimab, an agonistic anti-OX40 (CD134) antibody.

Repertoires were generated with immunoSEQ multiplex PCR, while TCRdb's copy carries only in-frame clones and drops some. The sample has almost 90,000 clones, around 90% seen once. This CDR3 is built from 15 residues. V lost 2 bases and J 4 bases, leaving 12 bases between the germline ends. Germline lookup yields CDR1 MNHEY and CDR2 SMNVEV (reference sequence). V usage is TRBV27 and J usage is TRBJ1-5; D is uncertain. This sequence was found in an adult with an advanced solid tumor such as melanoma, head and neck, liver or kidney cancer. The sequences come from CD4+ or CD8+ T cells sorted from blood, collected in a trial of the OX40 agonist ivuxolimab. Here the CDR3 reads CASSLGFGSNQPQHF. In nucleotides, the CDR3 is TGTGCCAGCAGTTTAGGGTTCGGATCGAATCAGCCCCAGCATTTT.